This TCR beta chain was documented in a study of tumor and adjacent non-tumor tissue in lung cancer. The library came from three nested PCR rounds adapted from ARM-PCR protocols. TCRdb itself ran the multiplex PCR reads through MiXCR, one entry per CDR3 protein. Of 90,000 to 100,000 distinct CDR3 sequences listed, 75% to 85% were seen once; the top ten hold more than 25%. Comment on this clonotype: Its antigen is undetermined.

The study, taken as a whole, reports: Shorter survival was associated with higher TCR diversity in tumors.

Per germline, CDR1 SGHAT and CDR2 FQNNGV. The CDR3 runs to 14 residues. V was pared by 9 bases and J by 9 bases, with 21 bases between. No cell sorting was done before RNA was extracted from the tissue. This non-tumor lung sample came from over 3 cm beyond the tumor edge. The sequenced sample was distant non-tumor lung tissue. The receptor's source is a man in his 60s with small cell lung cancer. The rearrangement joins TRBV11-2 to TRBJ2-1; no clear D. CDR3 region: CASRLEAALVEQFF. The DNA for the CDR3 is TGTGCCAGTAGGTTAGAGGCAGCGTTGGTTGAGCAGTTCTTC. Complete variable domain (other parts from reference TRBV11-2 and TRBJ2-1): EAGVAQSPRYKIIEKRQSVAFWCNPISGHATLYWYQQILGQGPKLLIQFQNNGVVDDSQLPKDRFSAERLKGVDSTLKIQPAKLEDSAVYLCASRLEAALVEQFFGPGTRLTVL.